This TCR beta chain was found in a study of beta chain features in type 1 diabetes. Expressed TCRB transcripts were sequenced, since all the RNA that had been isolated was reverse transcribed. Sequenced by immunoSEQ multiplex PCR; TCRdb stores in-frame clones only, minus some. The sample lists hundreds of thousands of clones, 9% to 10% occurring once. The clonotype originates from a woman under 30 in good health. The sequenced sample consisted of naive CD4+ T cells from blood.

Here the CDR3 DNA reads TGTGCCAGCACGGGAAGCCCTAATGAAAAACTGTTTTTT. Its translation: CASTGSPNEKLFF. This rearrangement joins TRBV2 to TRBJ1-4; D is ambiguous. Trimming shortened V by 7 bases and J by 3 bases, and 9 bases separated the two germline ends. This CDR3 spans 13 amino acids. The germline gives CDR1 SNHLY, CDR2 FYNNEI.